This T cell receptor beta chain was sequenced during a study of blood T cell repertoires in COVID-19. Study overall: Acute-phase and convalescent COVID-19 samples originated in the United States, Italy and Spain. From T cells, B-cell-depleted T cells, or PBMCs came the material, which was cDNA or gDNA.

In the original workflow: Using reference gene primer amplification, nucleated cell counts were estimated. Sequencing was performed with immunoSEQ multiplex PCR; in TCRdb, only in-frame clones are kept and a portion is missing. V, J and clone size are taken as reported in that table, and D and trimming were inferred from the DNA itself. The data hold under 95,000 clones, with over 80% observed a single time. This CDR3 comprises 13 residues. Germline assignment: CDR1 SGHNT and CDR2 YENEEA. Trimming removed 4 bases at V and 11 bases at J, with 15 bases between. This TCR came from a woman older than 75 with active or convalescent COVID-19. The sequencing input was peripheral blood. The J gene is TRBJ2-1, the V gene TRBV11-3; D may be TRBD2 (6 bases). Here the CDR3 DNA reads TGTGCCAGCAGCTCCATCCAGGGCGGGAAGCAGTTCTTC. Protein product: CASSSIQGGKQFF.